One TCR beta chain is described in this entry. Sequencing used immunoSEQ multiplex PCR; TCRdb keeps in-frame clones, though not all of them. This table has about half a million clones, around 79% appearing once. Germline assignment: CDR1 SGHTA and CDR2 FQGNSA. With V trimmed by 5 bases and J by 2 bases, 7 bases remained unmatched. This CDR3 spans 15 amino acids. This entry comes from a study of shared clonotypes between healthy human individuals. The chain uses TRBV7-2 and TRBJ2-5; 8 nucleotides agree with TRBD2. This receptor was obtained from a woman in her thirties or forties in good health. Some clones in this sample may be carry-over from other donors' samples. The sequencing input was PBMCs. CDR3 bases: TGTGCCAGCAGCCTCGGGGGGGCCGGGCAAGAGACCCAGTACTTC. It translates to CASSLGGAGQETQYF.